These 25 T cell receptor beta chains came from one sample sequenced in a study of CD8 T cells in ankylosing spondylitis. MiXCR, applied by TCRdb to the 5' RACE reads, yields one record per CDR3 protein. Among approximately 190,000 distinct CDR3 sequences listed, under 15% were seen once. Sequenced: blood, either unsorted or a sorted T cell fraction (not recorded which). All receptors derive from a female donor with ankylosing spondylitis or in good health (not recorded which).

In the case of this clonotype: This may arise from a read error, as a much more abundant clone is one base away. The chain employs TRBV7-9 and TRBJ2-7, with D perhaps TRBD1 (5 bases). Germline CDR1 SEHNR, CDR2 FQNEAQ (reference sequence). The CDR3 has 13 residues. CDR3 protein: CASSHKPGSEQSF. CDR3 DNA sequence: TGTGCCAGCAGTCATAAGCCAGGGTCCGAGCAGTCCTTC.

The sample holds a few counts of this clonotype. It may be a read error: a sequence one base away is much more abundant. The J gene is TRBJ2-7, the V gene TRBV10-3; TRBD2 aligns across 15 bases. Germline trimming cut 6 bases from V and 4 bases from J; bases unmatched to any gene: 13. Germline values: CDR1 ENHRY, CDR2 SYGVKD. CDR3 length: 18 residues. In nucleotides, the CDR3 is TGTGCCATCAGGCCGGGACTAGCGGGAGGCCTTCAGGTTTACGAGCAGTACTTC. This translates into CAIRPGLAGGLQVYEQYF.

This clonotype was counted only a few times. The chain carries TRBV10-3 and TRBJ2-7, with 11 nucleotides matching TRBD1. This CDR3 has 14 residues. The V gene's germline CDR1 is ENHRY and CDR2 SYGVKD. Trimming cost V 7 bases and J 6 bases; bases outside gene matches: 8. CDR3 protein: CAITGQGAPSEQYF. The CDR3 DNA reads TGTGCCATCACCGGACAGGGGGCCCCCTCCGAGCAGTACTTC.

This clonotype was observed many times. The chain recombines TRBV5-1 with TRBJ2-2; no clear D gene. Germline V gives CDR1 SGHRS, CDR2 YFSETQ. Trimming took 2 bases from V and 6 from J, leaving 14 bases between them. The length of the CDR3 is 15 residues. CDR3 sequence (DNA): TGCGCCAGCAGCTTAGGAGCTTCGGGCGCCGGGGAGCTGTTTTTT. Its translation is CASSLGASGAGELFF.

The chain has TRBV12-3 or TRBV12-4 and TRBJ2-7, with 7 bases identical to TRBD1. Germline trimming cut 6 bases from V and 2 bases from J; bases unmatched to any gene: 4. This CDR3 is built from 13 residues. The DNA for the CDR3 is TGTGCCAGCAGGACTGGGACAGCCTACGAGCAGTACTTC. Translated, it gives CASRTGTAYEQYF.

This clonotype was recorded at least ten times. V and J are TRBV12-3 or TRBV12-4 and TRBJ1-1, with a tentative D call TRBD1 (6 bases). Trimming stripped 8 bases from V and 4 bases from J, with 11 bases between. CDR3 size: 12 residues. CDR3 nucleotide sequence: TGTGCCAGCTTAGGGGGGATCACTGAAGCTTTCTTT. Translation: CASLGGITEAFF.

This clonotype came up many times. V and J are TRBV5-1 and TRBJ2-1; 13 bases map to TRBD2. Germline loops: CDR1 SGHRS, CDR2 YFSETQ. This CDR3 has 17 amino acids. Trimming cost V 1 base and J 6 bases; bases outside gene matches: 7. The CDR3 sequence: CASSLPGTSGIGNEQFF. The CDR3 nucleotides are TGCGCCAGCAGCTTGCCCGGGACTAGCGGGATTGGCAATGAGCAGTTCTTC.

The V and J genes are TRBV4-3 and TRBJ2-2; 8 positions agree with TRBD2. This CDR3 comprises 16 residues. J was trimmed by 7 bases and V by 0 bases; bases with no gene match: 7. CDR1 and CDR2 from the germline V gene are LGHNA and YSLEER. The CDR3 here is CASSQDYGRAIGELFF. Written as DNA, the CDR3 is TGCGCCAGCAGCCAAGATTACGGGAGGGCGATCGGGGAGCTGTTTTTT.

This clonotype was recorded at least ten times. The V gene is TRBV29-1, the J gene TRBJ1-1; TRBD1 matches at 7 bases. The germline gives CDR1 SQVTM, CDR2 ANQGSEA. Trimming at V came to 5 bases and at J to 5 bases, leaving 11 bases not matched to a gene. The CDR3 is 14 amino acids. CDR3 DNA sequence: TGCAGCGTTCACCGACAGGGAAAAGAGACTGAAGCTTTCTTT. This codes for CSVHRQGKETEAFF.

With respect to this clonotype: This could be a read error, since a much larger clone is one nucleotide away. CDR3 region: CASSLDGPGGKEQYF. In DNA, the CDR3 is TGCGCCAGCAGCTTGGACGGGCCAGGGGGAAAGGAACAGTACTTC. This sequence joins TRBV5-1 and TRBJ2-7; 7 bases are shared with TRBD1. With 0 bases clipped from V and 10 bases from J, the junction kept 13 bases outside the gene matches. Germline values: CDR1 SGHRS, CDR2 YFSETQ. The CDR3 spans 15 residues.

To note about this clonotype: At one boundary the junction diverges from the germline segment, which might be a read error. The V call is TRBV28, the J call TRBJ2-2; D might be TRBD1 or TRBD2, each matching 5 bases. CDR3 length: 13 residues. CDR1 and CDR2 from the germline V gene are MDHEN and SYDVKM. The CDR3 coding sequence is TGTGCCAGCGGGACGGAGAAGACCGGGGAGCTGCTTTTT. Encoded protein: CASGTEKTGELLF. Using reference TRBV28 and TRBJ2-2 for the parts outside the CDR3, the full variable domain is DVKVTQSSRYLVKRTGEKVFLECVQDMDHENMFWYRQDPGLGLRLIYFSYDVKMKEKGDIPEGYSVSREKKERFSLILESASTNQTSMYLCASGTEKTGELLFGEGSRLTVL.

The sample holds many counts of this clonotype. The V and J genes are TRBV4-2 and TRBJ2-4; no definite D call. Germline V lookup: CDR1 LGHNA, CDR2 YNFKEQ. V lost 0 bases and J lost 3, with 15 bases in between. This CDR3 has 17 residues. The CDR3 region has the DNA TGTGCCAGCAGCCAAGATTACCCCAGTTATAGCAAAAACATTCAGTACTTC. Amino acid sequence: CASSQDYPSYSKNIQYF.

This clonotype was observed a few times. J is TRBJ2-1 and V is TRBV12-3 or TRBV12-4, with a weak D call TRBD1 (6 bases). Trimming shortened V by 2 bases and J by 11 bases, and 10 bases separated the two germline ends. CDR3 length equals 12 residues. The CDR3 spells CASSLPRGKQFF. CDR3 DNA: TGTGCCAGCAGTTTACCCAGGGGTAAGCAGTTCTTC.

This clonotype has at least ten counts. V and J are TRBV7-2 and TRBJ1-1; tentative D call: TRBD1 (6 bases). V dropped 5 bases and J dropped 8 bases, with 12 bases sitting between them. The CDR3 loop spans 12 amino acids. Germline V gene sequence: CDR1 SGHTA, CDR2 FQGNSA. The CDR3 DNA sequence: TGTGCCAGCAGCCCGCCCGGGACAGAAGCTTTCTTT. This translates into CASSPPGTEAFF.

This clonotype was found many times. The chain employs TRBV21-1 and TRBJ2-1; TRBD1 is the table's D call and was not checked against the DNA. TRBV21-1 counts as a pseudogene. The CDR3 totals 16 residues. The CDR3 DNA reads as TGTGCCAGCAGCAATTCCAGGGACCCCTCCTACAATGAGCAGTTCTTC. Amino acid sequence: CASSNSRDPSYNEQFF.

The chain links TRBV7-3 to TRBJ2-2, with 11 bases aligning to TRBD2. In germline, CDR1 is SGHTA, CDR2 FQGTGA. V lost 4 bases, J lost 5 bases, and 6 bases stayed unmatched. This CDR3 region has 16 residues. As DNA, the CDR3 is TGTGCCAGCAGCTCAGTAGCGGGAGGGCGTACCGGGGAGCTGTTTTTT. Translating gives CASSSVAGGRTGELFF.

This clonotype was found many times. The V and J genes are TRBV7-2 and TRBJ2-1; 7 positions match TRBD2. The CDR3 is made up of 17 amino acids. The germline gives CDR1 SGHTA, CDR2 FQGNSA. V gave up 0 bases and J gave up 11 bases; unmatched junction bases: 16. The chain's CDR3 is CASSLAGGGDYSPKQFF. DNA for the CDR3: TGTGCCAGCAGCTTAGCGGGGGGAGGGGACTATTCTCCCAAGCAGTTCTTC.

This clonotype was seen at least ten times. The V gene is TRBV27, the J gene TRBJ2-1, with D perhaps assigned TRBD1 or TRBD2 (5 bases each). The germline gives CDR1 MNHEY, CDR2 SMNVEV (reference sequence). The CDR3 loop spans 13 amino acids. V lost 6 bases and J lost 8, with 14 bases in between. This CDR3 is CASRGWGMDEQFF. In DNA, the CDR3 is TGTGCCAGCAGAGGGTGGGGGATGGATGAGCAGTTCTTC.

This clonotype was detected a few times. V and J are TRBV6-1 and TRBJ2-1; D unclear. Germline CDR1 MNHNS, CDR2 SASEGT. Trimming took off 1 base at V and 0 bases at J, with 7 bases between the two ends. CDR3 size: 15 residues. The CDR3 coding sequence is TGTGCCAGCAGTGAAGGTCCTAGCTCCTACAATGAGCAGTTCTTC. Translating it yields CASSEGPSSYNEQFF.

This rearrangement joins TRBV7-2 to TRBJ2-3; the D call may be TRBD1 or TRBD2 (6 bases each). CDR1 and CDR2 (germline): SGHTA, FQGNSA. The V end lost 1 base, the J end lost 9 bases, and 20 bases lay between the germline ends. This CDR3 comprises 16 residues. The CDR3 loop reads CASSLVGQGPGGTQYF. CDR3 nucleotides: TGTGCCAGCAGCTTAGTAGGGCAGGGGCCCGGAGGGACGCAGTATTTT.

This chain joins TRBV11-2 and TRBJ2-3; 7 positions agree with TRBD1. This CDR3 comprises 14 residues. The ends lost 3 bases at V and 1 base at J; junction bases unmatched: 1. Germline CDR1 SGHAT, CDR2 FQNNGV. CDR3 coding DNA: TGTGCCAGCAGCTTTCAGGGGGGCACAGATACGCAGTATTTT. It encodes CASSFQGGTDTQYF.

This clonotype was observed many times. This chain joins TRBV12-3 or TRBV12-4 and TRBJ2-3, with 9 bases that match TRBD2. The CDR3 runs to 14 residues. The V and J ends lost 3 bases and 4 bases, in that order; junction bases with no gene match: 2. In DNA, the CDR3 is TGTGCCAGCAGTTTCATAGCGGGAGCAGATACGCAGTATTTT. Its protein is CASSFIAGADTQYF.

In its sample, this clonotype was seen many times. CDR3 sequence: CATSRFPPGLLEEQPQHF. The CDR3 region has the DNA TGTGCCACCAGCAGATTCCCCCCGGGGCTATTAGAGGAACAGCCCCAGCATTTT. The J gene is TRBJ1-5, the V gene TRBV15, with D possibly TRBD1 on 5 matching bases. With 2 bases removed from V and 7 bases from J, the gap between germline ends came to 24 bases. The CDR3 runs to 18 residues. CDR1 and CDR2 (germline): LNHNV, YYDKDF (reference sequence).

Remarks on this clonotype: A much larger clonotype is one base distant, so this may be a read error. This rearrangement joins TRBV20-1 to TRBJ2-1, with TRBD2 identical over 11 bases. This CDR3 spans 17 amino acids. Germline lookup yields CDR1 DFQATT and CDR2 SNEGSKA (reference sequence). The CDR3 spells CCAREIGLAGPYNEQFF. For the CDR3, the DNA is TGCTGTGCTAGAGAAATTGGACTAGCGGGTCCCTACAATGAGCAGTTCTTC.

This clonotype was detected ten times or more. V usage is TRBV20-1 and J usage is TRBJ1-1, with D perhaps matching TRBD1 (6 bases). Germline values: CDR1 DFQATT, CDR2 SNEGSKA (reference sequence). The CDR3 has 14 amino acids. The CDR3 nucleotides read TGCAGGGCCCTATCGGGGACATCGAACACTGAAGCTTTCTTT. It yields the protein CRALSGTSNTEAFF.